This record covers a single T cell receptor (beta chain). This CDR3 comprises 15 residues. V lost 4 bases and J 1 base, leaving 14 bases between the germline ends. Germline lookup yields CDR1 SGHRS and CDR2 YFSETQ. These data come from a study of blood T cell repertoires in COVID-19. Study details: Specimens from acute and convalescent COVID-19 originated in the United States, Italy and Spain.

In the original processing: Nucleated cell number was recorded as an estimate derived from reference gene primer amplification. Using immunoSEQ multiplex PCR, the repertoire was profiled, and TCRdb retains in-frame clones only, with some absent. V, J and clone size were drawn from that table, and D and trimming were deduced from the DNA. The table has about 190,000 clones, approximately 79% seen once. The receptor was derived from a man aged 25-40 years with active or convalescent COVID-19. The sequenced sample consisted of peripheral blood. The chain is built from TRBV5-1 and TRBJ1-1; unclear D gene. The CDR3 region has the DNA TGCGCCAGCAGCAATCAGGAAGGCCCGAACACTGAAGCTTTCTTT. Translating gives CASSNQEGPNTEAFF.